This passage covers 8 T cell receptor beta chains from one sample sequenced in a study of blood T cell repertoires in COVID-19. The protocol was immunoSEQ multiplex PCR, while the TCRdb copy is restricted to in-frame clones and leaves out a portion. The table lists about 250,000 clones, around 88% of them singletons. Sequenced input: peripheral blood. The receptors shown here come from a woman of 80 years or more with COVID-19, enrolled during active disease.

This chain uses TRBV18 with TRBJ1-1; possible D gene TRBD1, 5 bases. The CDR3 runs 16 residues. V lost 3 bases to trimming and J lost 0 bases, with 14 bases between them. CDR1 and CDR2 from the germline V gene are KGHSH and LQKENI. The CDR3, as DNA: TGTGCCAGCTCACCGGCGGGACCGACGATGAACACTGAAGCTTTCTTT. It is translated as CASSPAGPTMNTEAFF. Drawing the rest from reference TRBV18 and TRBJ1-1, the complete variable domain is NAGVMQNPRHLVRRRGQEARLRCSPMKGHSHVYWYRQLPEEGLKFMVYLQKENIIDESGMPKERFSAEFPKEGPSILRIQQVVRGDSAAYFCASSPAGPTMNTEAFFGQGTRLTVV.

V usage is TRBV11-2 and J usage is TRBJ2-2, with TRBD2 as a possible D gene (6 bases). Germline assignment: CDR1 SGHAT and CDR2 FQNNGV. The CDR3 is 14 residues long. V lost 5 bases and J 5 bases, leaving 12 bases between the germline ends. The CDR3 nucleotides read TGTGCCAGCAGCCCCATGGGGGGAACCGGGGAGCTGTTTTTT. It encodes CASSPMGGTGELFF.

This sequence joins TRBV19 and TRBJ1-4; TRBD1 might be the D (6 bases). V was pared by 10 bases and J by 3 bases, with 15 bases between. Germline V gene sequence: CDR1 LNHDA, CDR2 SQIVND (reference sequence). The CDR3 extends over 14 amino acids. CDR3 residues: CATQGPPPNEKLFF. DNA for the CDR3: TGTGCCACGCAGGGGCCGCCTCCTAATGAAAAACTGTTTTTT.

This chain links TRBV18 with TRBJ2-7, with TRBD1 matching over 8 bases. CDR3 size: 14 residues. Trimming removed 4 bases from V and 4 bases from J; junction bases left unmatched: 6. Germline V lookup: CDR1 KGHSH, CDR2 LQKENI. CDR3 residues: CASSLAQGEYEQYF. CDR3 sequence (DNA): TGTGCCAGCTCACTCGCACAGGGGGAATACGAGCAGTACTTC.

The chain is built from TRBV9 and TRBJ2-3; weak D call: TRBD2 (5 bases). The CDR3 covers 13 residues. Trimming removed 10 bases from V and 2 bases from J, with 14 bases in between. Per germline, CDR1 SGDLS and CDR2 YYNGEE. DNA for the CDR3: TGTGCCGGAGCGGCGGAATTCACAGATACGCAGTATTTT. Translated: CAGAAEFTDTQYF.

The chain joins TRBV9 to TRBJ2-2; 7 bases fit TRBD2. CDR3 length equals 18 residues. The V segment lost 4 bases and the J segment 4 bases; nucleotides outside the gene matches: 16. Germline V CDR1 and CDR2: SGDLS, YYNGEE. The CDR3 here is CASSPSISSGGGTGELFF. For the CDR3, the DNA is TGTGCCAGCAGCCCCTCAATCTCCTCGGGGGGTGGCACCGGGGAGCTGTTTTTT. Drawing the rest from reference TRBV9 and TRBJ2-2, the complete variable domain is DSGVTQTPKHLITATGQRVTLRCSPRSGDLSVYWYQQSLDQGLQFLIQYYNGEERAKGNILERFSAQQFPDLHSELNLSSLELGDSALYFCASSPSISSGGGTGELFFGEGSRLTVL.

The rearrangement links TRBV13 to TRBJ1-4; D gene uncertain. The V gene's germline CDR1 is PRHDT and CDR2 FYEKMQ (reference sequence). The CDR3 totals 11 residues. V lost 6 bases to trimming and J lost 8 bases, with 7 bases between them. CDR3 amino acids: CASRAGEKLFF. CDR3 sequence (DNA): TGTGCCAGCAGAGCGGGGGAAAAACTGTTTTTT.

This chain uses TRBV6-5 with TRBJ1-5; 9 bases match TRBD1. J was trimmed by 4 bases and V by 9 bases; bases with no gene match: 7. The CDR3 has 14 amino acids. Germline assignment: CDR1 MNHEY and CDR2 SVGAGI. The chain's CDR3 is CASSRTGDNQPQHF. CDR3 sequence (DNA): TGTGCCAGTTCGAGGACAGGGGATAATCAGCCCCAGCATTTT.